This T cell receptor (beta chain) was identified during a study of lymphopenia after photon versus proton radiotherapy. The method was immunoSEQ multiplex PCR; TCRdb's version includes in-frame clones alone and lacks a portion of them. The table lists approximately 45,000 clones, 85% of them singletons, with around 2.2% in the top ten. Comments on this clone: The target antigen is unknown.

Study findings and constraints: Under photons, naive T cells and diversity fell while effector/memory populations rose.

This CDR3 contains 15 residues. Germline values: CDR1 SNHLY, CDR2 FYNNEI. Trimming took 8 bases from V and 0 from J; bases not matched to a gene: 5. The receptor's source is a middle-aged man with gastric cancer. The V and J genes are TRBV2 and TRBJ2-1, with 9 bases fitting TRBD2. Sample: peripheral blood, taken from a patient treated with photon-based radiotherapy. The CDR3 DNA reads TGTGCCAGCGTTAGCGGGGGTTACTCCTACAATGAGCAGTTCTTC. Its protein product is CASVSGGYSYNEQFF.